This T cell receptor (beta chain) is drawn from a study of T cell responses to AZD1222 COVID-19 vaccine. This CDR3 is 16 amino acids long. Trimming took off 0 bases at V and 6 bases at J, with 15 bases between the two ends. Germline V CDR1 and CDR2: KGHDR, SFDVKD. TCRdb's table, derived via immunoSEQ multiplex PCR, lists solely in-frame clones and lacks some. This sample has 150,000 or so clones, with 86% found just once. The source was peripheral blood, collected on day 0 of MenACWY control vaccination. This receptor was taken from an adult in good health. V is TRBV24-1 and J is TRBJ2-3; D possibly corresponds to TRBD2 (6 bases). DNA of the CDR3: TGTGCCACCAGTGATTTGGGGGGGTTCGGGTCGGATACGCAGTATTTT. This gives the protein CATSDLGGFGSDTQYF.